This paragraph reports one T cell receptor beta chain. This clone was observed a handful of times. Its antigen remains undetermined. No much larger clone is present one base from it, and per-base qualities are unavailable. These data originate in a study of CD8+ T cells in alopecia areata listed by TCRdb under 2018. A note on the overall study: The treated patients took part in an open-label pilot trial in which moderate-to-severe alopecia areata was treated with oral tofacitinib at 5 to 10 mg twice daily. The study used high-throughput TCRbeta sequencing to examine T cell clonal expansion in alopecia areata, in both the C3H/HeJ mouse model and human patients. Patients stayed on tofacitinib for 6 to 18 months and then had 6 months of follow-up off drug so that delayed response and recurrence could be assessed. RNA was extracted with the PAXgene miRNA kit for fixed scalp, the miRNeasy kit for PBMCs, and the RNeasy kit for mouse skin. TCRbeta CDR3 regions were amplified by immunoSEQ multiplex PCR using 35 Vbeta forward and 13 Jbeta reverse primers. Tofacitinib-treated patients had biopsies at baseline and at 4 and 24 weeks of treatment, with a later scalp biopsy in several patients. Scalp clonality was compared across normal scalp (n=4), patchy alopecia areata scalp (n=8), and alopecia totalis/universalis scalp (n=8). On the human side, TCRbeta sequencing was run on scalp tissue and on sorted CD4+ and CD8+ peripheral blood T cells from healthy controls and from alopecia areata patients with either patchy or totalis/universalis disease. The SALT score, which quantifies the percentage of affected scalp surface area, was used to measure disease severity in treated patients.

The library was generated by the immunoSEQ multiplex PCR assay. RNA was extracted from all samples and reverse transcribed into cDNA, which served as template for TCR sequencing. First-strand cDNA was synthesized using SuperScript III with a 2:1 mix of oligo-dT and random hexamers. Amplification bias was assessed with a synthetic immune receptor repertoire, and residual bias was removed computationally. Turning to the authors' computational methods: After raw reads were preprocessed to remove errors, the CDR3 was defined following IMGT conventions as running from the conserved cysteine to phenylalanine. Clonality was computed by normalizing Shannon entropy by log2 of the number of productive unique TCRs and subtracting the result from 1. Whether each scalp clone was CD4 or CD8 was inferred by checking scalp TCRbeta sequences against the CD4 and CD8 repertoires from sorted blood. As stored in TCRdb, this immuneACCESS dataset retains in-frame rearrangements with V and J assigned. A fraction of the clones does not appear; measured against another copy, unresolved V genes explain less than half of the discrepancy, and the remainder lacks a known reason. V, J and clone size are those of that table, while D and trimming were read from the DNA. This sample comprises fewer than 250,000 clones, approximately 56% of them detected only once. Roughly 0.71% of the sample goes to the ten largest clones.

Study-wide conclusions, independent of this receptor: Tofacitinib significantly decreased scalp clonality and the number of expanded CD8+ clones among the top 100 scalp clones. Lesional scalp, especially in alopecia totalis/universalis, showed higher clonality and more expanded CD8+ clones than normal scalp, suggesting antigenic drive. Unlike mouse skin, which is dominated by gammadelta T cells, normal human skin has resident alphabeta T cells that are also sequenced, and this complicates analysis of the scalp TCR repertoire. Compared with mice, TCR sequences shared between patients were less clear, possibly partly because of HLA diversity across the patient population. Because the treated cohort was small and had just a single nonresponder, larger studies are needed to establish links between baseline CD8+ expansion and response. During tofacitinib treatment, many expanded lesional clones remained in scalp and blood, and this persistence may partly explain relapse after treatment is stopped.

The cysteine opens and the phenylalanine closes a CDR3 of 15 amino acids. Only the CDR3 DNA is retained, 45 bases long and in frame from the first base. The V and J ends are trimmed by 5 bases and 0 bases, leaving 11 bases between them. Via the germline V gene (reference sequence), CDR1 is SEHNR and CDR2 FQNEAQ. This sample's time point label indicates: around 4 weeks on oral tofacitinib. Per the publication, the treatment or condition label means: oral pan-JAK inhibitor, 5-10 mg twice daily. Lesional scalp punch biopsies and peripheral blood were collected from alopecia areata patients. PBMCs were isolated by density centrifugation and stained for CD3, CD4 and CD8, after which CD4+ and CD8+ T cells were sorted on a FACSAria.

The V and J segments used are TRBV7-9 and TRBJ1-3, with no D gene named confidently. The sequencing here drew on CD4+ T cells sorted from blood, taken at week 4, from a patient treated with tofacitinib. This TCR derives from a human donor with alopecia areata. CDR3 region: CASSVGGSSGNTIYF. The DNA sequence is TGTGCCAGCAGCGTCGGTGGGAGCTCTGGAAACACCATATATTTT. Reference TRBV7-9 and TRBJ1-3 genes cover what lies past the CDR3, so the full variable domain is DTGVSQNPRHKITKRGQNVTFRCDPISEHNRLYWYRQTLGQGPEFLTYFQNEAQLEKSRLLSDRFSAERPKGSFSTLEIQRTEQGDSAMYLCASSVGGSSGNTIYFGEGSWLTVV.